This entry lists 15 T cell receptor beta chains sequenced from one sample in a study of CD8+CD57+ T cells in acquired aplastic anemia. Patients who underwent sequencing had shown CD8+CD57+ cell expansion by flow cytometry. Genomic DNA, the template, was used for profiling of the TCR beta VDJ and CDR3. One entry per CDR3 protein results from TCRdb running MiXCR on the reads. The sample records 220,000 or so distinct CDR3 sequences, 65% being singletons. The sequencing sample was made of sorted CD4+, CD8+, or CD8+CD57+ T cells (not recorded which) from PBMCs. These receptors were taken from a human donor with aplastic anemia.

V and J are TRBV7-6 and TRBJ2-2, with 10 bases fitting TRBD1. This CDR3 comprises 17 residues. Germline CDR1 reads SGHVS; CDR2 reads FNYEAQ. V shed 8 bases and J 1 base; nucleotides not matched to a gene: 10. The CDR3 loop is CASRTGTGAMNTGELFF. CDR3 DNA: TGTGCCAGCCGTACCGGGACAGGGGCTATGAACACCGGGGAGCTGTTTTTT.

J is TRBJ1-4 and V is TRBV9, with 7 positions matching TRBD1. The V segment lost 3 bases and the J segment 7 bases; nucleotides outside the gene matches: 9. The CDR3 has 15 residues. The germline V gene has CDR1 SGDLS and CDR2 YYNGEE. The CDR3 region has the DNA TGTGCCAGCAGCGGCCGGGACAGCTTGGTTGAAAAACTGTTTTTT. Protein sequence: CASSGRDSLVEKLFF.

Concerning this clonotype itself: A read error may be the cause here, since a much bigger clone is one base away. This chain connects TRBV6-1 to TRBJ2-7; TRBD1 matches at 10 bases. CDR1 and CDR2 (germline): MNHNS, SASEGT. Germline trimming cut 4 bases from V and 4 bases from J; bases unmatched to any gene: 19. The CDR3 is made up of 19 amino acids. CDR3 in amino acids: CASSAPGTGVVSSPYEQYF. The CDR3 DNA is TGTGCCAGCAGTGCCCCGGGGACAGGGGTGGTCTCTTCTCCATACGAGCAGTACTTC.

V is TRBV20-1 and J is TRBJ2-7, with 12 bases that match TRBD2. Germline V lookup: CDR1 DFQATT, CDR2 SNEGSKA (reference sequence). V dropped 5 bases and J dropped 3; count of bases not matched to a gene: 11. CDR3 length: 16 residues. The CDR3 spells CSALNPETSGGYEQYF. The CDR3 DNA reads as TGCAGTGCTCTCAACCCGGAGACTAGCGGGGGCTACGAGCAGTACTTC.

This chain links TRBV19 with TRBJ2-3, with 9 positions matching TRBD2. The CDR3 length is 15 residues. CDR1 is LNHDA, CDR2 SQIVND, per germline (reference sequence). V shed 5 bases, J shed 0 bases, and the junction held 3 bases outside the gene matches. The CDR3 DNA reads as TGTGCCAGTAGTGTGACTAGCGGAAGCACAGATACGCAGTATTTT. Its translation: CASSVTSGSTDTQYF.

V gene TRBV6-6 combines with J gene TRBJ1-1, with unresolved D. V was shortened by 0 bases and J by 5 bases, with 10 bases between the two germline ends. The CDR3 sequence is 14 residues long. Germline V gene lookup returns CDR1 MNHNY and CDR2 SVGAGI (reference sequence). DNA for the CDR3: TGTGCCAGCAGTTACTCAGAGCTAGGGACTGAAGCTTTCTTT. Translating gives CASSYSELGTEAFF.

V is TRBV9 and J is TRBJ2-5; possible D gene TRBD1, 5 bases. There are 13 residues in the CDR3. Germline loops: CDR1 SGDLS, CDR2 YYNGEE. The ends were cut back, 0 bases at V and 2 bases at J, with 5 bases in the middle. The CDR3 nucleotides are TGTGCCAGCAGCGTAGGACAGCAAGAGACCCAGTACTTC. Protein product: CASSVGQQETQYF.

The V gene is TRBV19, the J gene TRBJ1-1; D possibly corresponds to TRBD1 (5 bases). CDR3 length: 12 residues. With 5 bases removed from V and 7 bases from J, the gap between germline ends came to 11 bases. Germline CDR1 LNHDA, CDR2 SQIVND (reference sequence). The CDR3: CASSEGRGEAFF. DNA for the CDR3: TGTGCCAGTAGTGAGGGACGGGGTGAAGCTTTCTTT.

The chain joins TRBV15 to TRBJ1-1; D call uncertain. Germline V CDR1 and CDR2: LNHNV, YYDKDF (reference sequence). With 0 bases removed from V and 8 bases from J, the gap between germline ends came to 10 bases. The CDR3 extends over 13 amino acids. CDR3 residues: CATSRDGREEAFF. The CDR3 DNA follows: TGTGCCACCAGCAGAGATGGGAGGGAGGAAGCTTTCTTT.

V usage is TRBV9 and J usage is TRBJ1-1; D not certain. The V end lost 0 bases, the J end lost 0 bases, and 9 bases lay between the germline ends. CDR1 and CDR2 from the germline V gene are SGDLS and YYNGEE. The CDR3 is made up of 15 amino acids. The CDR3 is CASSVVSSLNTEAFF. The CDR3 nucleotides are TGTGCCAGCAGCGTAGTATCCAGTTTGAACACTGAAGCTTTCTTT.

This clonotype was detected once. The rearrangement joins TRBV11-2 to TRBJ2-3; a weak D match, TRBD1 (5 bases). Looked up from germline, CDR1 is SGHAT and CDR2 is FQNNGV. Trimming cost V 2 bases and J 2 bases, with 17 bases left between them. CDR3 length: 17 amino acids. The CDR3 loop is CASSLFRVSSPTDTQYF. The CDR3 bases are TGTGCCAGCAGCTTATTCAGGGTTTCATCCCCCACAGATACGCAGTATTTT.

The V and J genes are TRBV9 and TRBJ2-5; 10 bases are a match to TRBD2. This CDR3 contains 20 residues. The V segment lost 4 bases and the J segment 5 bases; nucleotides outside the gene matches: 23. Germline CDR1 reads SGDLS; CDR2 reads YYNGEE. For the CDR3, the DNA is TGTGCCAGCAGCCCAGGTCCTAGCGGGGGTCTTTCCTACGAGCAGGAGACCCAGTACTTC. Its translation is CASSPGPSGGLSYEQETQYF.

This clonotype was seen more than once but under ten times. The V gene is TRBV6-4, the J gene TRBJ1-1, with TRBD1 matching over 9 bases. Looked up from germline, CDR1 is MRHNA and CDR2 is SNTAGT. The CDR3 covers 17 residues. The J segment lost 1 base and the V segment lost 3 bases, leaving 9 bases of the junction unmatched. DNA of the CDR3: TGTGCCAGCAGTGAAGATCGGACAGGGGAAGCGAACACTGAAGCTTTCTTT. Amino acid sequence: CASSEDRTGEANTEAFF.

This chain joins TRBV29-1 and TRBJ1-2; D gene uncertain. The germline V gene has CDR1 SQVTM and CDR2 ANQGSEA. The V end lost 7 bases, the J end lost 0 bases, and 9 bases lay between the germline ends. The CDR3 spans 12 residues. The CDR3: CSGWASNYGYTF. The CDR3 nucleotides are TGCAGCGGATGGGCCTCTAACTATGGCTACACCTTC.

On this clonotype: One junction end disagrees with the germline gene, perhaps due to a read error. In nucleotides, the CDR3 is TGTGCCAGCAGTTTAGTTTCGGGGAATACTGAAGCTTTCTTT. Residues: CASSLVSGNTEAFF. The gene calls are TRBV7-9 and TRBJ1-1; D gene unclear. The length of the CDR3 is 14 residues. Germline V gene sequence: CDR1 SEHNR, CDR2 FQNEAQ (reference sequence).